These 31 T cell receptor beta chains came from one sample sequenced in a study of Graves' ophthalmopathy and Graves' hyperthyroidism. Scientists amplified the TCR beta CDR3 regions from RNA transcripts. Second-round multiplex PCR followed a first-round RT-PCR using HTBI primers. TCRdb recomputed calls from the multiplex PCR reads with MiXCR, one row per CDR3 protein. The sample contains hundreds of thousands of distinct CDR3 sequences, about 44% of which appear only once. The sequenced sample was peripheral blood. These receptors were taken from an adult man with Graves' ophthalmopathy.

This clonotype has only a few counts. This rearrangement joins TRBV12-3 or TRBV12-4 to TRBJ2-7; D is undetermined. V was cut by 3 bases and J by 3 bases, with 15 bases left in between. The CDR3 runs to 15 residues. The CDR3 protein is CASSFTPLQYYEQYF. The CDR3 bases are TGTGCCAGCAGTTTCACCCCGCTCCAGTACTACGAGCAGTACTTC.

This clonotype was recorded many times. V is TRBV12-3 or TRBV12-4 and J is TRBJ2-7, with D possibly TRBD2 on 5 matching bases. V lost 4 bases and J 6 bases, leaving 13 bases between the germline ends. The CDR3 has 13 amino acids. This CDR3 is CASSSGRGTEQYF. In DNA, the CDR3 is TGTGCCAGCAGTTCGGGGAGAGGTACCGAGCAGTACTTC.

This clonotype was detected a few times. The DNA for the CDR3 is TGCGCCAGCAGCACCCGACAGAGAAGCGACACTGAAGCTTTCTTT. Protein sequence: CASSTRQRSDTEAFF. The rearrangement joins TRBV5-1 to TRBJ1-1; D may be TRBD1 (5 bases). The CDR3 has 15 residues. In germline, CDR1 is SGHRS, CDR2 YFSETQ. Trimming left V 4 bases short and J 3 bases short, with 16 bases between.

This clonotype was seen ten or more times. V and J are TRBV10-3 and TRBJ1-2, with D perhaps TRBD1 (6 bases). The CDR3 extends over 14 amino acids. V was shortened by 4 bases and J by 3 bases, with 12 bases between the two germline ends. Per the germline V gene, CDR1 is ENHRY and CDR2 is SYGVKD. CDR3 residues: CAISVSGADYGYTF. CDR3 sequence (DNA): TGTGCCATCAGTGTTTCGGGGGCGGACTATGGCTACACCTTC.

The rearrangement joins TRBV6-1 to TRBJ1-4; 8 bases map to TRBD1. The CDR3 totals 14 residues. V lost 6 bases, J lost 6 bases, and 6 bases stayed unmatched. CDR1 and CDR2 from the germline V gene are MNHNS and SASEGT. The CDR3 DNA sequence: TGTGCCAGCAGGAGGACAGGGCATGATGAAAAACTGTTTTTT. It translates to CASRRTGHDEKLFF.

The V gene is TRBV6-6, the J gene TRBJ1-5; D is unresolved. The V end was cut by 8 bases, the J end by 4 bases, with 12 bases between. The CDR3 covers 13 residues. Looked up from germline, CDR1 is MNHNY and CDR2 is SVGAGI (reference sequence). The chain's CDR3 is CASAAVSNQPQHF. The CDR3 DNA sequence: TGTGCCAGCGCGGCAGTCAGTAATCAGCCCCAGCATTTT.

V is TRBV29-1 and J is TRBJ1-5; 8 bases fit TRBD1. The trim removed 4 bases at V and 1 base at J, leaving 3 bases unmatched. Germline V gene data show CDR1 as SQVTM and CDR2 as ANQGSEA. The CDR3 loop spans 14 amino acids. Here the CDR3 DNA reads TGCAGCGTTGGGACAGGGATAAGCAATCAGCCCCAGCATTTT. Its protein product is CSVGTGISNQPQHF.

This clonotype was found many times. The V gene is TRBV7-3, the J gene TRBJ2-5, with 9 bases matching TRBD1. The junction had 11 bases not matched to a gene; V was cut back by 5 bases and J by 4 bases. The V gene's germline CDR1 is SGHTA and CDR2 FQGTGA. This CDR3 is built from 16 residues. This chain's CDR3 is CASSPAGTGSGETQYF. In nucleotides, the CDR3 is TGTGCCAGCAGCCCAGCCGGGACAGGGAGTGGAGAGACCCAGTACTTC.

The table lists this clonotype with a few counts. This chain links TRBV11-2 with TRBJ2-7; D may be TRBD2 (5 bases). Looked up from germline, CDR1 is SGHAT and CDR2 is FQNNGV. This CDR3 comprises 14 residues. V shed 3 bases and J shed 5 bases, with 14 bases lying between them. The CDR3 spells CASSLEAESNEQYF. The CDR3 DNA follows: TGTGCCAGCAGCTTGGAGGCGGAGAGTAACGAGCAGTACTTC.

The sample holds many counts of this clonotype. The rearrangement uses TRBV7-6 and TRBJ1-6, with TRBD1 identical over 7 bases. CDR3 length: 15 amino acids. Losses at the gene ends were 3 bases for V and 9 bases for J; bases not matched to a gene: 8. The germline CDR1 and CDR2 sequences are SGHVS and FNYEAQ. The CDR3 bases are TGTGCCAGCAGCTTTTCAGGGGGATTGGGTTCACCCCTCCACTTT. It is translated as CASSFSGGLGSPLHF.

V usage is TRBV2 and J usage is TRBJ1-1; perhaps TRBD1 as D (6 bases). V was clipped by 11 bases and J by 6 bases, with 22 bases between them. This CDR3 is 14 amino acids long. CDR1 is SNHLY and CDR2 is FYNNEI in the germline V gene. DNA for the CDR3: TGTGCCTTTAAAGGGGGACTCGACGATCCTGAAGCTTTCTTT. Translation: CAFKGGLDDPEAFF.

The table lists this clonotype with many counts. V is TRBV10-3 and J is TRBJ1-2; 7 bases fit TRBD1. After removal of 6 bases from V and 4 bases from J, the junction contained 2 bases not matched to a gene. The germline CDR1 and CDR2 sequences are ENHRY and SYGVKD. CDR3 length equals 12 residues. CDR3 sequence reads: CAIRPGGYGYTF. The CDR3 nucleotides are TGTGCCATCAGGCCAGGGGGCTATGGCTACACCTTC.

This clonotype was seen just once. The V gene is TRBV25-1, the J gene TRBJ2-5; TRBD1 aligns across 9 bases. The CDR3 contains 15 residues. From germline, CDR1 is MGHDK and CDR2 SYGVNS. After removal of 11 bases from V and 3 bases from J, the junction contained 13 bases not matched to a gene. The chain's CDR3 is CAWSPSGTGKETQYF. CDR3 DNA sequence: TGTGCCTGGAGTCCCTCCGGGACAGGGAAAGAGACCCAGTACTTC.

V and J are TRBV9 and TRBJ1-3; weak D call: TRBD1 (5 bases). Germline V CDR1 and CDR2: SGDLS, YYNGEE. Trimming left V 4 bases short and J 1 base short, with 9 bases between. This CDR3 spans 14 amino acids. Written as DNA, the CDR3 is TGTGCCAGCAGCACTTCAGGGTCTGGAAACACCATATATTTT. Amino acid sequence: CASSTSGSGNTIYF.

The CDR3 spells CSVESGYDTDTQYF. The CDR3 DNA is TGCAGCGTCGAGTCGGGGTATGACACAGATACGCAGTATTTT. V gene TRBV29-1 combines with J gene TRBJ2-3, with TRBD2 as a possible D gene (5 bases). The CDR3 runs 14 residues. The V end was cut by 6 bases, the J end by 2 bases, with 15 bases between. Germline V gives CDR1 SQVTM, CDR2 ANQGSEA.

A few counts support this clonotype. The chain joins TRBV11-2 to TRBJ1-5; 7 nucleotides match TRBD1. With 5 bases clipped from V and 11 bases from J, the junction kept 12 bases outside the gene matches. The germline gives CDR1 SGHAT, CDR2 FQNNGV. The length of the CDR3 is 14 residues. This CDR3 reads CASSPGTGDRAQHF. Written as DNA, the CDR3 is TGTGCCAGCAGCCCAGGTACAGGGGATCGAGCCCAGCATTTT.

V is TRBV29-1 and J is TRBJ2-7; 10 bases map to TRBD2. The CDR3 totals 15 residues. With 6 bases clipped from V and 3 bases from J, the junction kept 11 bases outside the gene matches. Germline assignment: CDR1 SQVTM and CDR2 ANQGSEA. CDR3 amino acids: CSVLAGDPRRYEQYF. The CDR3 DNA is TGCAGCGTCCTAGCGGGAGACCCAAGACGCTACGAGCAGTACTTC.

CDR3 in amino acids: CASTSGGVYRDEQYF. The DNA for the CDR3 is TGTGCCAGCACCTCAGGTGGGGTATACAGAGACGAGCAGTACTTC. The V gene is TRBV2, the J gene TRBJ2-7; D unclear. Germline CDR1 reads SNHLY; CDR2 reads FYNNEI. Trimming pared 7 bases from V and 5 bases from J, leaving 21 bases between. There are 15 residues in the CDR3.

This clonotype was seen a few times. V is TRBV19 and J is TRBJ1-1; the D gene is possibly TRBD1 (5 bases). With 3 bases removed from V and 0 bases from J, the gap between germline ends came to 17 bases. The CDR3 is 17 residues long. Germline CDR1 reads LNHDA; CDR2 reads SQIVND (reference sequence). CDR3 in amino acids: CASSIFSGLQMNTEAFF. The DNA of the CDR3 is TGTGCCAGTAGTATCTTTTCAGGGTTACAAATGAACACTGAAGCTTTCTTT.

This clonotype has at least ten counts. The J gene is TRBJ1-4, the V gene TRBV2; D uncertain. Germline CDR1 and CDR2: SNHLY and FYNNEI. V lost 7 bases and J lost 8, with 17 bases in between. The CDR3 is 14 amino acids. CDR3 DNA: TGTGCCAGCACCAACACTGGGCTGAGGGAAAAACTGTTTTTT. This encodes CASTNTGLREKLFF.

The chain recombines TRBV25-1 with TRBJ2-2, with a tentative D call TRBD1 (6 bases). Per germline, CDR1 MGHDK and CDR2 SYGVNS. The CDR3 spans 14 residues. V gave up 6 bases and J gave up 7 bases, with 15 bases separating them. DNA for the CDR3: TGTGCCAGCAGCACTTCCCAGGGGAACGGGGAGCTGTTTTTT. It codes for CASSTSQGNGELFF. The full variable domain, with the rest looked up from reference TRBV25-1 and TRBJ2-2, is EADIYQTPRYLVIGTGKKITLECSQTMGHDKMYWYQQDPGMELHLIHYSYGVNSTEKGDLSSESTVSRIRTEHFPLTLESARPSHTSQYLCASSTSQGNGELFFGEGSRLTVL.

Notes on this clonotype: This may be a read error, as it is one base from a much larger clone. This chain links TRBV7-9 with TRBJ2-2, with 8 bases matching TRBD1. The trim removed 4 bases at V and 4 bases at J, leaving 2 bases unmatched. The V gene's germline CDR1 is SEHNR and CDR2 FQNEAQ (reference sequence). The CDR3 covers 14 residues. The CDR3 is CASSSTGATGELFF. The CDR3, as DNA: TGTGCCAGCAGCTCGACAGGGGCCACCGGGGAGCTGTTTTTT. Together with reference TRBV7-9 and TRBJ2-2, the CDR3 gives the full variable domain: DTGVSQNPRHKITKRGQNVTFRCDPISEHNRLYWYRQTLGQGPEFLTYFQNEAQLEKSRLLSDRFSAERPKGSFSTLEIQRTEQGDSAMYLCASSSTGATGELFFGEGSRLTVL.

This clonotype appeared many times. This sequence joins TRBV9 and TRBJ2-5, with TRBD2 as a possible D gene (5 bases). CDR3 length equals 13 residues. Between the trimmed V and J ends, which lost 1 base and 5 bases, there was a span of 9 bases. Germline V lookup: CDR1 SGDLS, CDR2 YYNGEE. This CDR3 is CASSVRGMETQYF. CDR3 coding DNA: TGTGCCAGCAGCGTACGAGGGATGGAGACCCAGTACTTC.

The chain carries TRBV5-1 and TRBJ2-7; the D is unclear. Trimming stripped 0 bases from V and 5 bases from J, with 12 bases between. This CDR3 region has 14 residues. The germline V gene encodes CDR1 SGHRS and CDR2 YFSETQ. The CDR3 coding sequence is TGCGCCAGCAGCTTGGGCCAGCGTAGGGACGAGCAGTACTTC. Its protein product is CASSLGQRRDEQYF.

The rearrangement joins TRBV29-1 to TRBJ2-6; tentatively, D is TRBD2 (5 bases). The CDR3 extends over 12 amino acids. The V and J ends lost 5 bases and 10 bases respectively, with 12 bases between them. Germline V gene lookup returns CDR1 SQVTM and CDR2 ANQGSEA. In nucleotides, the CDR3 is TGCAGCGTTTCGGGGTGGGGAAACGTCCTGACTTTC. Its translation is CSVSGWGNVLTF.

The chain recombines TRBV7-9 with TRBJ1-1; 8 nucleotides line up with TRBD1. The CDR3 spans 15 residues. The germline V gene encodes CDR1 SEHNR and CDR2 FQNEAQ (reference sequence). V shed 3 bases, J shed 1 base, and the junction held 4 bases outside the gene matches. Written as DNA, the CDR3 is TGTGCCAGCAGCTTGACAGGGGATTGGAACACTGAAGCTTTCTTT. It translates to CASSLTGDWNTEAFF. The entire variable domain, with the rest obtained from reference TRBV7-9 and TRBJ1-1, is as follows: DTGVSQNPRHKITKRGQNVTFRCDPISEHNRLYWYRQTLGQGPEFLTYFQNEAQLEKSRLLSDRFSAERPKGSFSTLEIQRTEQGDSAMYLCASSLTGDWNTEAFFGQGTRLTVV.

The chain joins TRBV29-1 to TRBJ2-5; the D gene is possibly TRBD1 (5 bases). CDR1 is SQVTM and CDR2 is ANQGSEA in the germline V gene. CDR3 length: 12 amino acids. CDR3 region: CSLDRGVETQYF. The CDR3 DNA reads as TGCAGTCTCGACAGAGGTGTTGAGACCCAGTACTTC. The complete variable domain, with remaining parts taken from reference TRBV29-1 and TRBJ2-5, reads SAVISQKPSRDICQRGTSLTIQCQVDSQVTMMFWYRQQPGQSLTLIATANQGSEATYESGFVIDKFPISRPNLTFSTLTVSNMSPEDSSIYLCSLDRGVETQYFGPGTRLLVL.

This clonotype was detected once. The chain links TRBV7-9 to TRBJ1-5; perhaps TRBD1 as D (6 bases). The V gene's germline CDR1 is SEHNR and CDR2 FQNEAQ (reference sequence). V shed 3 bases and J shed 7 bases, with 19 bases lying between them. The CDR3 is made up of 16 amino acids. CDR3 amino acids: CASSFRDVSGAQPQHF. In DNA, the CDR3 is TGTGCCAGCAGCTTTCGAGATGTGTCAGGGGCCCAGCCCCAGCATTTT.

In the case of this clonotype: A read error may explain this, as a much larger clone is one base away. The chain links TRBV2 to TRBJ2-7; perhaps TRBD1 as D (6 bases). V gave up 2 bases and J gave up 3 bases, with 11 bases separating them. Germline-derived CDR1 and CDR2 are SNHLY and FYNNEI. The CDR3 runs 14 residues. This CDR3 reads CASSESGQYYEQYF. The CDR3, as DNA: TGTGCCAGCAGTGAAAGTGGACAGTACTACGAGCAGTACTTC.

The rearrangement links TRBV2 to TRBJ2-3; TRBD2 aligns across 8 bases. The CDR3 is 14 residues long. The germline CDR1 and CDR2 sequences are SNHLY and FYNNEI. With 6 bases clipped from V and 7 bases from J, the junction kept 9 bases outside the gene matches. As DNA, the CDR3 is TGTGCCAGCAGGTCGTCGGGAGGGGTAAATACGCAGTATTTT. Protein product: CASRSSGGVNTQYF. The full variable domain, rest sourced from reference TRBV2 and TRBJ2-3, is EPEVTQTPSHQVTQMGQEVILRCVPISNHLYFYWYRQILGQKVEFLVSFYNNEISEKSEIFDDQFSVERPDGSNFTLKIRSTKLEDSAMYFCASRSSGGVNTQYFGPGTRLTVL.

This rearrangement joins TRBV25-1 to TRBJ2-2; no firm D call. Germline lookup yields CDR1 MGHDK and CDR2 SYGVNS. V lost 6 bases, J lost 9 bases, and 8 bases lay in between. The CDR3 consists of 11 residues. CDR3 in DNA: TGTGCCAGCAGAAGTTACAGGGAGCTGTTTTTT. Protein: CASRSYRELFF.